This TCR beta chain was found in a study of cytomegalovirus exposure and HLA in healthy donors. Both 60 Vbeta primers and 13 Jbeta primers went into the PCR. Only in-frame clones appear in the TCRdb table, and some are missing; sequencing was by immunoSEQ multiplex PCR. The table has 100,000 or so clones, roughly 82% seen once. Findings of the study overall: Researchers left out some V segments, among them TRBV6-2 and TRBV6-3, as indistinguishable. An analysis that was carried out later associated 16,000 or so TCR beta sequences with HLA alleles at 0.05 false discovery rate. Among TCR beta chains, those listed as cytomegalovirus-associated numbered about 160.

The germline V gene has CDR1 LNHDA and CDR2 SQIVND (reference sequence). The CDR3 length is 12 residues. Trimming removed 3 bases from V and 10 bases from J, with 11 bases in between. This clone was observed many times. Its specificity is unknown. The TCR was taken from a man in his forties or fifties in good health and CMV-seronegative. Sequences were obtained from PBMCs. This chain uses TRBV19 with TRBJ2-3; the D gene is possibly TRBD2 (5 bases). The CDR3 spells CASSIGREAQYF. The CDR3 nucleotides read TGTGCCAGTAGTATCGGACGGGAAGCGCAGTATTTT.